This T cell receptor (beta chain) was sequenced in a study of cytomegalovirus exposure and HLA in healthy donors. Study-wide findings and caveats: Prediction of most subjects' HLA-A and HLA-B alleles by TCR beta sequences was reportedly accurate.

Regarding this clone: No antigen is known for it.

V dropped 3 bases and J dropped 0 bases, with 12 bases sitting between them. Germline V gene data show CDR1 as SGHTA and CDR2 as FQGNSA. This CDR3 has 16 residues. Vbeta (60) and Jbeta (13) primers were used in the PCR. Sequencing used immunoSEQ multiplex PCR; TCRdb keeps in-frame clones, though not all of them. The table lists roughly 160,000 clones, just under 80% of them singletons. The sequencing input was PBMCs. The clonotype was recovered from a woman in her 50s in good health and CMV-seropositive. The chain recombines TRBV7-2 with TRBJ1-5; maybe TRBD1 (5 bases). CDR3 in DNA: TGTGCCAGCAGCTTGGGAAGACAGTATAGCAATCAGCCCCAGCATTTT. Translation gives CASSLGRQYSNQPQHF.